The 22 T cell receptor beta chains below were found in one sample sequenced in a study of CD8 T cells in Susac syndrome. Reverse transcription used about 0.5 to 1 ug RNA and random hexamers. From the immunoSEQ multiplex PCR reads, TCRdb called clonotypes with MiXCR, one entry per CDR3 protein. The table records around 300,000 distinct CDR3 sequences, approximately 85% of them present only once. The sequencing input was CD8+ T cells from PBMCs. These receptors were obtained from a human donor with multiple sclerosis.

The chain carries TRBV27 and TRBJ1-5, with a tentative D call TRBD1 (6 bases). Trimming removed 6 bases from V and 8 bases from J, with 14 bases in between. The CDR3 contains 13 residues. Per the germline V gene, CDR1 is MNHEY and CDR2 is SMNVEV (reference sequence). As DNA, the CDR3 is TGTGCCAGCAGGCCGACAGGCCCCGAGCCCCAGCATTTT. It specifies CASRPTGPEPQHF.

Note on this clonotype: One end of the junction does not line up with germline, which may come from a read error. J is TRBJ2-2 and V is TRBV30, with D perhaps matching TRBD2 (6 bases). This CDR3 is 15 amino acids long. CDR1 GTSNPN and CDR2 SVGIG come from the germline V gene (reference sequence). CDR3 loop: CALEFLAENTRELFF. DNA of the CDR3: TGTGCCCTGGAGTTTTTAGCGGAGAACACCAGGGAGCTGTTTTTT.

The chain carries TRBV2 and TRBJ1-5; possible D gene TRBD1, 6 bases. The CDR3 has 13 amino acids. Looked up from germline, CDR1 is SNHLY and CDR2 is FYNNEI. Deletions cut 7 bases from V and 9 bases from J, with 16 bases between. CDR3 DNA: TGTGCCAGCAATGTAGGGGGGGAAATGCCCCAGCATTTT. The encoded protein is CASNVGGEMPQHF.

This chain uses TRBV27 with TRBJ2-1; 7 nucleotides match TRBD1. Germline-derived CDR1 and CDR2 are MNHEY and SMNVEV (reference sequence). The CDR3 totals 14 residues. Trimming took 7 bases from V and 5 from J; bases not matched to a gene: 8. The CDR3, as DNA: TGTGCCAGCAACCCGACAGGGAGCCACAATGAGCAGTTCTTC. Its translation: CASNPTGSHNEQFF.

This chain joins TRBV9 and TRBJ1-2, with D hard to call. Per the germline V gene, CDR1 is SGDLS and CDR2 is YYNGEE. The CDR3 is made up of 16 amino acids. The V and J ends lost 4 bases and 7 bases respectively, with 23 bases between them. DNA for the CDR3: TGTGCCAGCAGCTTAGATCGAGAAGGAGGTATCGGTGGCTACACCTTC. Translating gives CASSLDREGGIGGYTF.

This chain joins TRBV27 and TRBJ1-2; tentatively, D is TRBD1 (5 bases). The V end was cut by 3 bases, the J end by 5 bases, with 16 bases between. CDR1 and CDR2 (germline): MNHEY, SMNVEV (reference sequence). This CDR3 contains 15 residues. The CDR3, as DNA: TGTGCCAGCAGTTTGCTCCCAGGGACGCATTATGGCTACACCTTC. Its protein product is CASSLLPGTHYGYTF.

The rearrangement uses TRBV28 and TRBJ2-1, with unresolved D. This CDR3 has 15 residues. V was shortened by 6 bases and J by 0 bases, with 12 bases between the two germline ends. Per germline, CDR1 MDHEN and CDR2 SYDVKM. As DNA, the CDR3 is TGTGCCAGCAGATTTCTCGAGAGCTCCTACAATGAGCAGTTCTTC. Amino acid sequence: CASRFLESSYNEQFF.

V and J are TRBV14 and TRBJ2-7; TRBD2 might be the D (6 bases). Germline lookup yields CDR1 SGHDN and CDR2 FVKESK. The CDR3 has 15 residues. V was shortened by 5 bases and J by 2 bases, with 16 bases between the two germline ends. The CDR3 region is CASSSAGGPPYEQYF. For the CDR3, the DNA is TGTGCCAGCAGCTCCGCTGGAGGGCCTCCCTACGAGCAGTACTTC. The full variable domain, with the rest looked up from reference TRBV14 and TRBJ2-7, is EAGVTQFPSHSVIEKGQTVTLRCDPISGHDNLYWYRRVMGKEIKFLLHFVKESKQDESGMPNNRFLAERTGGTYSTLKVQPAELEDSGVYFCASSSAGGPPYEQYFGPGTRLTVT.

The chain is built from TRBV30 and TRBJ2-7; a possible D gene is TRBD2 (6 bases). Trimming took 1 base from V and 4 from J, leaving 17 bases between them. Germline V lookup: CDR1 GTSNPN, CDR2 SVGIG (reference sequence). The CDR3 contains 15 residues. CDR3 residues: CAWSAGQSAGYEQYF. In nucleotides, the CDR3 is TGTGCCTGGAGTGCCGGACAATCGGCGGGGTACGAGCAGTACTTC.

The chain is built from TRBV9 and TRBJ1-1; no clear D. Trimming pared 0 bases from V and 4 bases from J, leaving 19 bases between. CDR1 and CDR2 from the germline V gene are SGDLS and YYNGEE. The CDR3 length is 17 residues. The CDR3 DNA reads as TGTGCCAGCAGCGTAGACGGCAGGCCTTTAGTCAGCACTGAAGCTTTCTTT. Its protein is CASSVDGRPLVSTEAFF. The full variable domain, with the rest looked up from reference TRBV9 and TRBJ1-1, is DSGVTQTPKHLITATGQRVTLRCSPRSGDLSVYWYQQSLDQGLQFLIQYYNGEERAKGNILERFSAQQFPDLHSELNLSSLELGDSALYFCASSVDGRPLVSTEAFFGQGTRLTVV.

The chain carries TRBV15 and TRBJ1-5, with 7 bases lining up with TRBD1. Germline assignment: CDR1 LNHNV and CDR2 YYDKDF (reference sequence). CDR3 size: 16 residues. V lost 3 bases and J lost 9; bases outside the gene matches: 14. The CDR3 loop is CATSRGTATPHRPQHF. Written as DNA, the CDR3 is TGTGCCACCAGCAGGGGGACAGCTACTCCTCATCGGCCCCAGCATTTT.

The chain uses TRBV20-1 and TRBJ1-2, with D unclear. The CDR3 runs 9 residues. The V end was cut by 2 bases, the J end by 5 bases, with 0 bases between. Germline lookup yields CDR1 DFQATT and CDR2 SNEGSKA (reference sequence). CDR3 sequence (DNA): TGCAGTGCTAGATATGGCTACACCTTC. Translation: CSARYGYTF.

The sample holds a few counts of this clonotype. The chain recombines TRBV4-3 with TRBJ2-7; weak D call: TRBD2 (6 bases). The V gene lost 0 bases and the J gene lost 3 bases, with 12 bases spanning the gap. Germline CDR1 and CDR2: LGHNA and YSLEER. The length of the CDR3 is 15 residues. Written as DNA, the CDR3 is TGCGCCAGCAGCCAAGAAAGGTCAGCGGGCTACGAGCAGTACTTC. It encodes CASSQERSAGYEQYF.

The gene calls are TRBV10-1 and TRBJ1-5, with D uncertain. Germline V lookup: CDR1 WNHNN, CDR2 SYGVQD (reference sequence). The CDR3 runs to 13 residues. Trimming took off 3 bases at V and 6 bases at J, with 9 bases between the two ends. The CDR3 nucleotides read TGCGCCAGCAGTGAAGAACGGGGTCAGCCCCAGCATTTT. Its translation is CASSEERGQPQHF.

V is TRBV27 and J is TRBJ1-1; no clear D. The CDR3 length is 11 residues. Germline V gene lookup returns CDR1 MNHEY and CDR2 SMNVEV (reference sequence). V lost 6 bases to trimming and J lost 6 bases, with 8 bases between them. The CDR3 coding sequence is TGTGCCAGCAGGGCCGGCCCTGAAGCTTTCTTT. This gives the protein CASRAGPEAFF.

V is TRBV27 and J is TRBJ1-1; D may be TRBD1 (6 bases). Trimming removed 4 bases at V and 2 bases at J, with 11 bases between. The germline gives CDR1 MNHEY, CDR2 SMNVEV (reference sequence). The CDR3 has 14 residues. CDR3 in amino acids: CASSYRTDNTEAFF. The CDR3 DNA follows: TGTGCCAGCAGTTACCGGACAGACAACACTGAAGCTTTCTTT.

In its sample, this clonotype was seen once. The CDR3 DNA follows: TGCAGTGCTAGAGATTCAGGGCCGAGGGGCACCCATGAAGCTTTCTTT. This encodes CSARDSGPRGTHEAFF. The chain recombines TRBV20-1 with TRBJ1-1, with D possibly matching TRBD1 (5 bases). Germline V gene data show CDR1 as DFQATT and CDR2 as SNEGSKA (reference sequence). The CDR3 runs to 16 residues. Trimming cost V 0 bases and J 7 bases, with 21 bases left between them.

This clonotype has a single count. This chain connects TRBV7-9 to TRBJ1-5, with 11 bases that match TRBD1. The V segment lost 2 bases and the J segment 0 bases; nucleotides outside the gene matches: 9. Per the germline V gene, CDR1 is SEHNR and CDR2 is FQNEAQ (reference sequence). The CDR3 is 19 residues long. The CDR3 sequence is CASSLYRDRGDPSNQPQHF. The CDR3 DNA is TGTGCCAGCAGCTTATACCGGGACAGGGGGGACCCTAGCAATCAGCCCCAGCATTTT.

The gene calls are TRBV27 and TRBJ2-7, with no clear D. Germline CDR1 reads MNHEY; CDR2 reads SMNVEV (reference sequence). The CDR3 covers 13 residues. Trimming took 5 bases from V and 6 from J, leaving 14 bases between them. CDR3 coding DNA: TGTGCCAGCAGTCCCACCTCAGTGGGCGAGCAGTACTTC. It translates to CASSPTSVGEQYF.

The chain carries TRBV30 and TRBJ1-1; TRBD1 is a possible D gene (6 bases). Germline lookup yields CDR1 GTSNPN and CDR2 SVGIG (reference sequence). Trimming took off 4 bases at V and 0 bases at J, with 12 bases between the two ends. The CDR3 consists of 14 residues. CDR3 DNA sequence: TGTGCCTGGAACGGGGGCCAGGTGAACACTGAAGCTTTCTTT. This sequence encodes CAWNGGQVNTEAFF.

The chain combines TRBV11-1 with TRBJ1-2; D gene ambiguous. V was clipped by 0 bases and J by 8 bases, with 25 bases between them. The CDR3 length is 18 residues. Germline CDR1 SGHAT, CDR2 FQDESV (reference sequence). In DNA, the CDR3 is TGTGCCAGCAGCTTAGCGGATTCGCCGGGCCTCGATGCAGAAGGCTACACCTTC. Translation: CASSLADSPGLDAEGYTF.

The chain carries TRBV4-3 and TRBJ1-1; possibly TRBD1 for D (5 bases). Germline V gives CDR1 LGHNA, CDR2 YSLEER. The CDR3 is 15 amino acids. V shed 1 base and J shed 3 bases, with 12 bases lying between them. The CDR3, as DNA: TGCGCCAGCAGCCAAGTGGCGGGGGGATACACTGAAGCTTTCTTT. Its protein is CASSQVAGGYTEAFF.